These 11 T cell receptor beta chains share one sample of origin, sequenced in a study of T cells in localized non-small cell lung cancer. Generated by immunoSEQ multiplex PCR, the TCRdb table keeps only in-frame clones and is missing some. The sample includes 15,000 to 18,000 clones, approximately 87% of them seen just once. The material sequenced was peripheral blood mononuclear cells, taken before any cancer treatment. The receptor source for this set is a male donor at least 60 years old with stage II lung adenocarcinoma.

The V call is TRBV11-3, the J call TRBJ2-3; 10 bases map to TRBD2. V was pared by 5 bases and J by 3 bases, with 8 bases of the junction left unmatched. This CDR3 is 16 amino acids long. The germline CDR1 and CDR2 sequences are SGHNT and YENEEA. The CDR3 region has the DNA TGTGCCAGCAGCCCTCCTAGCGGGAGACGGACAGATACGCAGTATTTT. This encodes CASSPPSGRRTDTQYF.

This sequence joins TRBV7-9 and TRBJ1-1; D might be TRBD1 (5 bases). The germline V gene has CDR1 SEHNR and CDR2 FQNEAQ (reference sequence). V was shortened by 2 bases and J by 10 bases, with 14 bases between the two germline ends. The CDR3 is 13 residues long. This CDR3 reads CASSLTDSGGAFF. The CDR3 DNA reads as TGTGCCAGCAGCTTAACCGACTCGGGGGGAGCTTTCTTT.

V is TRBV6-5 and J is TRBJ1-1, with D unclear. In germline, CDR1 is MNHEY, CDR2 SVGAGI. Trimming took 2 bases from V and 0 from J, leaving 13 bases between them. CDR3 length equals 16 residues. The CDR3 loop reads CASSYLRVMLNTEAFF. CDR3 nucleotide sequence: TGTGCCAGCAGTTACCTTAGGGTGATGTTGAACACTGAAGCTTTCTTT.

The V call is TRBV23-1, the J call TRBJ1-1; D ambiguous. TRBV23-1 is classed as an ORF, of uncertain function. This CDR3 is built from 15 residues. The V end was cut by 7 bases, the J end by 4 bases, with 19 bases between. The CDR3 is CASTEDPAVGTEAFF. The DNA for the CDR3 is TGCGCCAGCACCGAGGACCCCGCGGTTGGCACTGAAGCTTTCTTT.

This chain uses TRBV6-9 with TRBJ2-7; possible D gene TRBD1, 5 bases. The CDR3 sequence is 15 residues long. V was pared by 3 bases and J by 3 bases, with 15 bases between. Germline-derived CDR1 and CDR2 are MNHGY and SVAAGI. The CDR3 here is CASSYRAARGYEQYF. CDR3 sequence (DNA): TGTGCCAGCAGTTACCGGGCAGCAAGGGGCTACGAGCAGTACTTC.

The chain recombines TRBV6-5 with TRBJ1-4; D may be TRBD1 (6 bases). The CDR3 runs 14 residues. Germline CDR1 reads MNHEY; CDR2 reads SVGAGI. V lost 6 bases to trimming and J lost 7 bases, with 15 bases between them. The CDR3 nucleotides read TGTGCCAGCAGCGTGGGGGGGACAAGTGAAAAACTGTTTTTT. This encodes CASSVGGTSEKLFF.

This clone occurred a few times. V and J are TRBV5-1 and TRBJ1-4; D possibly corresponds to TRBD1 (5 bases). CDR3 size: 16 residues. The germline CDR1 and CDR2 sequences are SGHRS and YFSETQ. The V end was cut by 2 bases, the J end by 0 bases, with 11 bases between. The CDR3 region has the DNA TGCGCCAGCAGCTTTGGGGGAGGAGCAACTAATGAAAAACTGTTTTTT. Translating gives CASSFGGGATNEKLFF.

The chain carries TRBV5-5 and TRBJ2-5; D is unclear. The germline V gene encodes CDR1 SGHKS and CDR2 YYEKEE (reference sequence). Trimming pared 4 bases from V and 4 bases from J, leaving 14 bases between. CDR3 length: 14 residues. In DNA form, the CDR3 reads TGTGCCAGCAGCACAGCCCAGCTCAGAGAGACCCAGTACTTC. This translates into CASSTAQLRETQYF.

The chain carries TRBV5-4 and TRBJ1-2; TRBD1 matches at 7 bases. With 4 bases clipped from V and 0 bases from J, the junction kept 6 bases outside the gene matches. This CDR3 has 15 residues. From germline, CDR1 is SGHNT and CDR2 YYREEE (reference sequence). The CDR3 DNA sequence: TGTGCCAGCAGCGCCCGACAGGGTGCTAACTATGGCTACACCTTC. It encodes CASSARQGANYGYTF.

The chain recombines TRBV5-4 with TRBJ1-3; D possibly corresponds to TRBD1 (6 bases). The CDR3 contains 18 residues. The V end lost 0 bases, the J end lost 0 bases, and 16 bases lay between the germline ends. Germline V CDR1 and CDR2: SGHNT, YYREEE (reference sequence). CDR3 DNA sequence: TGTGCCAGCAGCTTGGAGCTACAAAGGGGGGGCTCTGGAAACACCATATATTTT. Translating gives CASSLELQRGGSGNTIYF. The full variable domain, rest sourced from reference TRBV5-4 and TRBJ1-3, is ETGVTQSPTHLIKTRGQQVTLRCSSQSGHNTVSWYQQALGQGPQFIFQYYREEENGRGNFPPRFSGLQFPNYSSELNVNALELDDSALYLCASSLELQRGGSGNTIYFGEGSWLTVV.

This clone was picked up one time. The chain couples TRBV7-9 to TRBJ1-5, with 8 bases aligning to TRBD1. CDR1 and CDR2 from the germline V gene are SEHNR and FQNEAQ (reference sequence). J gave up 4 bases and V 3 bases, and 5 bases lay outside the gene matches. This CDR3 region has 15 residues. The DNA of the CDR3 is TGTGCCAGCAGCTTGTCAGGGGGCGCAAATCAGCCCCAGCATTTT. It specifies CASSLSGGANQPQHF.